The entry below gives a single T cell receptor (beta chain) sequence along with its context. What it binds is not known. A much bigger clone sits one base away, suggesting this may be a read error. No conserved phenylalanine or tryptophan ends this CDR3, so it is likely a read error. This CDR3 contains 13 residues. Between the trimmed V and J ends, which lost 5 bases and 3 bases, there was a span of 11 bases. Germline CDR1 reads MNHNS; CDR2 reads SASEGT. Constant-region priming of approximately 0.55 ug total RNA yielded TCR beta cDNA. Three rounds of nested multiplex PCR with slightly modified ARM-PCR produced TCR beta libraries. The opening two PCR rounds, ten to eleven cycles each, paired TRBV1-TRBV30 forward primers with a C-beta reverse primer. One entry per CDR3 protein, called by TCRdb with MiXCR from the multiplex PCR reads. Of some 320,000 distinct CDR3 sequences in the sample, about 62% were seen once.

This entry comes from a study of tumor-infiltrating lymphocytes in primary liver carcinoma. Findings of the study overall: Blood trailed tumors significantly in top-250-clone fraction (p = 0.039).

Unsorted whole blood served as the source of blood RNA, and germline DNA was extracted as well. This sequence joins TRBV6-1 and TRBJ2-7; D is unresolved. The sequenced material came from peripheral blood. The clonotype was recovered from a middle-aged man with primary liver carcinoma and hepatitis B virus infection. The CDR3 bases are TGTGCCAGCAGTCTAGGACGGTACTACGAGCAGTACATC. It codes for CASSLGRYYEQYI.